Below, one T cell receptor beta chain is given with its context. Its antigen is currently not known. Mismatch with germline at one junction end may stem from a read error. At one collaborating source in Seattle, patients were enrolled during active infection and were followed longitudinally through the course of disease. The collaborating institutions used their own protocols to collect whole blood in K2EDTA tubes. For TCRbeta analysis, collaborators shipped samples in one of three forms: frozen whole blood, isolated PBMCs, or DNA extracted from either of those sample types. These data are taken from a study of blood T cell repertoires in COVID-19 (dated by TCRdb to the early 2020s). Broadly, across the study: Collaborator samples came from the United States, Italy and Spain and covered acute and convalescent phases of COVID-19. The material from the prospective study consisted of cDNA or gDNA derived from T cells, B-cell-depleted T cells, or PBMCs. Deeply sampled blood TCRbeta repertoires from subjects exposed to, actively infected with, or recovered from COVID-19 were included in the dataset. A freely available public database, intended as a resource for researchers studying the immune response to SARS-CoV-2, is where the repertoires were released. Samples came from the ongoing ImmuneRACE study (first 160 participants) plus 1,254 subjects from 6 global collaborators. A de-identified subject ID, COVID-19 status, age in years and sex were almost always included in the sample metadata. Where available, HLA class I and class II types were taken from metadata supplied by the sample provider and were not determined by assay-based typing. Summary of the overall study and its limitations: How much clinical and demographic metadata was included differed by source and by participant, and the metadata was provided uncurated.

TCRbeta CDR3 regions were amplified from genomic DNA by means of the immunoSEQ Assay, a bias-controlled multiplex PCR. For the original study's pipeline: Nucleated cell counts per sample were estimated from amplification of reference gene primers within the assay. To quantify the absolute abundance of each unique TCRbeta CDR3 rearrangement, sequence reads were collapsed and filtered. For each sample, productive Simpson clonality was calculated as the square root of Simpson's diversity index across productive rearrangements. The table comes from immuneACCESS by way of TCRdb, which keeps in-frame sequences with V and J called. Part of the clones is missing from these tables; in studies checked, under half for an unresolved V gene and the rest for unknown reasons. The D gene and trimming were derived from the DNA, and the V and J assignments and clone size from that table. The sample data list about 200,000 clones, and 92% of these were observed just once. The ten largest clones capture 0.8% to 1% of the sample.

The sequence derives from a man between 60 and 70 years old with COVID-19, enrolled during active disease. The sample comprised peripheral blood.

The nucleotide sequence is given as TGTGCCAGCAGTCGGACAGGGGGCTCCACCTTC. Translated, this gives CASSRTGGSTF. In this chain, TRBV28 is recombined with TRBJ1-2; TRBD1 fits 11 bases in the junction. The germline V gene sets CDR1 to MDHEN and CDR2 to SYDVKM. From its cysteine to its phenylalanine, the CDR3 spans 11 amino acids. Just CDR3 DNA is preserved here, 33 bases in frame from base 1.